What follows are 21 T cell receptor beta chains derived from one specimen sequenced in a study of T-cell reconstitution after alpha-beta-depleted transplantation in children. Unique molecular identifiers tagged the TCRbeta library. TCRdb redid the calling of the PCR reads with MiXCR, one entry per CDR3 protein. The profile shows about 640,000 distinct CDR3 sequences, roughly 15% of them singletons. The material sequenced was PBMCs from the stem cell graft donor, taken from the stem cell graft. All receptors derive from a human donor who donated a stem cell graft to a child with acute myeloid leukemia.

The V call is TRBV10-2, the J call TRBJ1-1; D is ambiguous. Deletions cut 3 bases from V and 3 bases from J, with 23 bases between. The CDR3 loop spans 18 amino acids. Looked up from germline, CDR1 is WSHSY and CDR2 is SAAADI. In DNA, the CDR3 is TGCGCCAGCAGTGAAAGGAAGGGAGTATTAAGCTTGGACACTGAAGCTTTCTTT. Its translation is CASSERKGVLSLDTEAFF.

Ten or more counts support this clonotype. V gene TRBV2 combines with J gene TRBJ2-2; 9 bases agree with TRBD2. The germline V gene encodes CDR1 SNHLY and CDR2 FYNNEI. Unmatched junction bases numbered 12, after V lost 3 bases and J lost 7 bases. The CDR3 consists of 17 residues. CDR3: CASSDQAGGLPGGELFF. In DNA form, the CDR3 reads TGTGCCAGCAGTGATCAAGCGGGGGGCCTTCCGGGCGGGGAGCTGTTTTTT.

This clonotype came up many times. The chain links TRBV12-3 or TRBV12-4 to TRBJ2-3; 10 bases agree with TRBD1. The V segment lost 5 bases and the J segment 4 bases; nucleotides outside the gene matches: 6. The CDR3 spans 15 residues. DNA for the CDR3: TGTGCCAGCAGTCGCGGACAGGGGGACGCAGATACGCAGTATTTT. Translating gives CASSRGQGDADTQYF.

This clonotype was detected ten times or more. V and J are TRBV20-1 and TRBJ1-2; no clear D. CDR1 is DFQATT, CDR2 SNEGSKA, per germline (reference sequence). CDR3 length: 15 amino acids. The V end lost 2 bases, the J end lost 4 bases, and 17 bases lay between the germline ends. This chain's CDR3 is CSARLTGTETYGYTF. CDR3 nucleotide sequence: TGCAGTGCTAGATTGACGGGCACTGAGACCTATGGCTACACCTTC.

This clonotype was observed many times. The rearrangement uses TRBV4-2 and TRBJ1-5; tentatively, D is TRBD1 (6 bases). CDR1 and CDR2 from the germline V gene are LGHNA and YNFKEQ. This CDR3 has 16 residues. Trimming stripped 0 bases from V and 3 bases from J, with 12 bases between. The CDR3 DNA reads as TGTGCCAGCAGCCAAGAAGCCGGACAGATCAATCAGCCCCAGCATTTT. Amino acid sequence: CASSQEAGQINQPQHF.

The rearrangement uses TRBV29-1 and TRBJ2-1, with 7 bases fitting TRBD2. The length of the CDR3 is 16 residues. Per the germline V gene, CDR1 is SQVTM and CDR2 is ANQGSEA. With V trimmed by 5 bases and J by 2 bases, 12 bases remained unmatched. Written as DNA, the CDR3 is TGCAGCGTTCGCCCGAACGCGGGGGTGACCTACAATGAGCAGTTCTTC. Its translation: CSVRPNAGVTYNEQFF.

To note about this clonotype: A single base separates this from a much larger clone, so it may be a read error. V usage is TRBV20-1 and J usage is TRBJ1-5; a weak D match, TRBD1 (5 bases). The CDR3 extends over 15 amino acids. The germline CDR1 and CDR2 sequences are DFQATT and SNEGSKA (reference sequence). The V and J ends lost 5 bases and 3 bases respectively, with 17 bases between them. DNA for the CDR3: TGCAGTGCTGGGGAAGGGGCCAGAGCCAATCAGCCCCAGCATTTT. This encodes CSAGEGARANQPQHF.

The chain couples TRBV20-1 to TRBJ2-1; tentatively, D is TRBD2 (6 bases). This CDR3 spans 14 amino acids. In germline, CDR1 is DFQATT, CDR2 SNEGSKA (reference sequence). V dropped 6 bases and J dropped 0 bases, with 12 bases sitting between them. The DNA for the CDR3 is TGCAGTGCGTGGGACTCGAGCTCCTACAATGAGCAGTTCTTC. Translating it yields CSAWDSSSYNEQFF.

This clonotype was seen repeatedly, ten times or more. This CDR3 reads CASSFAVGETQYF. In DNA form, the CDR3 reads TGTGCCAGCAGTTTTGCGGTGGGAGAGACCCAGTACTTC. The chain joins TRBV12-3 or TRBV12-4 to TRBJ2-5; unclear D gene. V gave up 3 bases and J gave up 4 bases, with 9 bases separating them. This CDR3 spans 13 amino acids.

This clonotype was detected a few times. V usage is TRBV13 and J usage is TRBJ2-2; tentative D call: TRBD1 (5 bases). CDR3 length equals 14 residues. CDR1 is PRHDT, CDR2 FYEKMQ, per germline (reference sequence). The ends were cut back, 5 bases at V and 1 base at J, with 8 bases in the middle. The CDR3 DNA reads as TGTGCCAGCAGCATCGGACAGAACACCGGGGAGCTGTTTTTT. Translating it yields CASSIGQNTGELFF.

This clonotype was seen only a few times. The chain recombines TRBV5-1 with TRBJ2-1; D gene uncertain. Germline V CDR1 and CDR2: SGHRS, YFSETQ. This CDR3 comprises 11 residues. Trimming stripped 2 bases from V and 9 bases from J, with 6 bases between. The CDR3 nucleotides are TGCGCCAGCAGCTTTTTAACTGAGCAGTTCTTC. This codes for CASSFLTEQFF.

This clonotype was counted at least ten times. This rearrangement joins TRBV19 to TRBJ2-5; 10 nucleotides line up with TRBD2. CDR1 and CDR2 (germline): LNHDA, SQIVND (reference sequence). This CDR3 spans 15 amino acids. Trimming at V came to 2 bases and at J to 1 base, leaving 1 base not matched to a gene. CDR3 sequence reads: CASSILAGAQETQYF. CDR3 nucleotide sequence: TGTGCCAGTAGTATACTAGCGGGGGCCCAAGAGACCCAGTACTTC.

This clonotype has a count of ten or more. The chain uses TRBV20-1 and TRBJ1-6, with a possible D match to TRBD1 (6 bases). V gave up 0 bases and J gave up 7 bases, with 13 bases separating them. This CDR3 spans 15 amino acids. Germline assignment: CDR1 DFQATT and CDR2 SNEGSKA (reference sequence). CDR3 in amino acids: CSARDGGAGNSPLHF. CDR3 nucleotide sequence: TGCAGTGCTAGAGATGGGGGGGCAGGGAATTCACCCCTCCACTTT.

As to this clonotype: A read error may explain this, as a much larger clone is one base away. The chain links TRBV10-3 to TRBJ2-7, with D perhaps matching TRBD1 (6 bases). The germline gives CDR1 ENHRY, CDR2 SYGVKD. This CDR3 has 13 residues. The germline V and J ends were trimmed by 6 bases and 1 base, with 10 bases remaining between them. The CDR3: CAIRRDISYEQYF. As DNA, the CDR3 is TGTGCCATCAGGAGGGACATTTCCTACGAGCAGTACTTC.

This rearrangement joins TRBV23-1 to TRBJ2-3, with 9 bases matching TRBD2. TRBV23-1 is annotated as an ORF whose role is uncertain. This CDR3 is built from 17 residues. Unmatched junction bases numbered 7, after V lost 2 bases and J lost 1 base. The CDR3 DNA reads TGCGCCAGCAGTCAACCCACTGAGCGGGGGGGCACAGATACGCAGTATTTT. Translating it yields CASSQPTERGGTDTQYF.

This clonotype has just a few counts. This chain links TRBV4-1 with TRBJ2-1; D is unresolved. Trimming shortened V by 6 bases and J by 1 base, and 13 bases separated the two germline ends. CDR1 MGHRA and CDR2 YSYEKL come from the germline V gene. The CDR3 length is 15 residues. This CDR3 is CASRVSIFSYNEQFF. CDR3 in DNA: TGCGCCAGCAGGGTTTCTATTTTTTCCTACAATGAGCAGTTCTTC.

This chain links TRBV7-6 with TRBJ2-7; D remains unclear. Germline V gene data show CDR1 as SGHVS and CDR2 as FNYEAQ. Trimming removed 1 base from V and 2 bases from J, with 12 bases in between. This CDR3 region has 15 residues. CDR3 DNA: TGTGCCAGCAGCTTAGGCCCACCCGGCCCCTACGAGCAGTACTTC. It yields the protein CASSLGPPGPYEQYF.

This clonotype has ten or more counts. The V gene is TRBV12-3 or TRBV12-4, the J gene TRBJ2-1, with TRBD1 matching 7 bases. V lost 0 bases and J lost 7; bases outside the gene matches: 3. The CDR3 runs to 14 residues. The CDR3 spells CASSLAKGANEQFF. CDR3 nucleotides: TGTGCCAGCAGTTTAGCGAAGGGGGCGAATGAGCAGTTCTTC.

In this sample, this clonotype turned up a few times. V gene TRBV6-5 combines with J gene TRBJ2-5; 7 bases fit TRBD1. The CDR3 is 14 residues long. The germline gives CDR1 MNHEY, CDR2 SVGAGI. With V trimmed by 0 bases and J by 2 bases, 0 bases remained unmatched. The CDR3 reads CASSYSGQQETQYF. CDR3 DNA sequence: TGTGCCAGCAGTTACTCGGGACAGCAAGAGACCCAGTACTTC.

The sample holds a few counts of this clonotype. This rearrangement joins TRBV5-1 to TRBJ2-5; 8 bases map to TRBD1. This CDR3 spans 16 amino acids. The V gene's germline CDR1 is SGHRS and CDR2 YFSETQ. J lost 2 bases, V lost 0 bases, and 6 bases had no gene match. The chain's CDR3 is CASSLGGQVGQETQYF. The CDR3 nucleotides read TGCGCCAGCAGCTTGGGGGGACAGGTCGGTCAAGAGACCCAGTACTTC.

The chain employs TRBV7-2 and TRBJ1-6; D gene uncertain. The V gene's germline CDR1 is SGHTA and CDR2 FQGNSA. The CDR3 has 17 amino acids. Trimming cost V 0 bases and J 0 bases, with 9 bases left between them. The CDR3 is CASSLAPASSYNSPLHF. CDR3 bases: TGTGCCAGCAGCTTAGCCCCAGCGAGCTCCTATAATTCACCCCTCCACTTT.